Listed below are T cell receptor beta chains from one sample, sequenced in a study of identical twins. MiXCR was run by TCRdb on the 5' RACE reads, yielding one entry per CDR3 protein. Among 450,000 or so distinct CDR3 sequences listed, approximately 25% were seen once. The data were also submitted as part of a second study, on T cells expressing NK-cell markers.

The sample comprised CD4+ T cells sorted from blood. These receptors all come from a woman between 18 and 29 years old in good health. Both conserved end residues are part of each CDR3. D genes are given only for firm matches. The size entry is marked missing in some rows and otherwise reads once, few, many or a size class.

TRBV20-1	NA	TRBJ2-3	few	CSASPRDTQYF	TGCAGTGCTAGTCCCCGGGATACGCAGTATTTT
TRBV5-1	NA	TRBJ2-2	NA	CASSLTSVTTGELFF	TGCGCCAGCAGCTTGACTTCCGTAACCACCGGGGAGCTGTTTTTT
TRBV12-3/TRBV12-4	NA	TRBJ1-1	NA	CASSSYREAEAFF	TGTGCCAGCAGTTCATACAGGGAAGCTGAAGCTTTCTTT
TRBV5-1	TRBD1	TRBJ2-3	NA	CASSTQGARSDTQYF	TGCGCCAGCAGCACCCAGGGGGCGCGGTCAGATACGCAGTATTTT
TRBV20-1	TRBD2	TRBJ2-7	few	CSAIGMGGDEQYF	TGCAGTGCTATCGGGATGGGGGGGGACGAGCAGTACTTC
TRBV6-1	NA	TRBJ2-6	NA	CASSGASGANVLTF	TGTGCCAGCAGTGGAGCGTCTGGGGCCAACGTCCTGACTTTC
TRBV5-1	TRBD1	TRBJ1-1	few	CASSRDRGTEAFF	TGCGCCAGCAGCCGGGACAGGGGCACTGAAGCTTTCTTT
TRBV7-2	NA	TRBJ2-3	NA	CASSFRASDTQYF	TGTGCCAGCAGCTTCCGGGCCTCAGATACGCAGTATTTT
TRBV29-1	NA	TRBJ1-1	NA	CSGKRGGTEAFF	TGCAGCGGAAAGAGAGGGGGGACTGAAGCTTTCTTT
TRBV5-1	TRBD1	TRBJ1-2	few	CASSSDRPSNYGYTF	TGCGCCAGCAGCTCGGACAGGCCGTCTAACTATGGCTACACCTTC
TRBV7-9	TRBD2	TRBJ2-5	NA	CASSLVQLAGDQETQYF	TGTGCCAGCAGCTTAGTCCAACTAGCGGGAGACCAAGAGACCCAGTACTTC
TRBV12-3/TRBV12-4	NA	TRBJ1-5	few	CASRSRLGNQPQHF	TGTGCCAGCCGGTCTCGCTTGGGCAATCAGCCCCAGCATTTT
TRBV18	TRBD1	TRBJ2-5	NA	CASSPGQGSQTQYF	TGTGCCAGCTCGCCCGGACAGGGATCACAGACCCAGTACTTC
TRBV6-1	NA	TRBJ2-3	few	CAIGLTSTDTQYF	TGTGCCATCGGACTGACTAGCACAGATACGCAGTATTTT
TRBV12-3/TRBV12-4	NA	TRBJ2-7	NA	CASKDSSYEQYF	TGTGCCAGCAAGGACAGTTCCTACGAGCAGTACTTC
TRBV5-1	NA	TRBJ2-4	few	CASSTGHSKNIQYF	TGCGCCAGCAGCACGGGACACTCCAAAAACATTCAGTACTTC
TRBV7-2	TRBD2	TRBJ2-7	few	CASSLFSGASSYEQYF	TGTGCCAGCAGCTTATTTAGCGGGGCTAGCTCCTACGAGCAGTACTTC
TRBV7-9	TRBD1	TRBJ2-7	NA	CASRSGTGGTSYEQYF	TGTGCCAGCAGATCCGGGACAGGGGGCACTTCCTACGAGCAGTACTTC
TRBV4-3	NA	TRBJ2-6	few	CASSQVQAHSGANVLTF	TGCGCCAGCAGCCAAGTGCAGGCCCACTCTGGGGCCAACGTCCTGACTTTC
TRBV29-1	NA	TRBJ1-1	NA	CSVENTEAFF	TGCAGCGTGGAGAACACTGAAGCTTTCTTT
TRBV5-1	NA	TRBJ2-1	many	CASSLLASLQGQFF	TGCGCCAGCAGCTTGTTGGCCTCCTTACAGGGGCAGTTCTTC
TRBV19	TRBD1	TRBJ1-2	few	CASQDRNYGYTF	TGTGCCAGTCAGGACAGGAACTATGGCTACACCTTC
TRBV29-1	TRBD2	TRBJ2-1	NA	CSVSGGGPYNEQFF	TGCAGCGTGTCGGGCGGGGGGCCCTACAATGAGCAGTTCTTC
TRBV15	NA	TRBJ1-2	few	CATRLGPYGYTF	TGTGCCACCAGGCTTGGCCCCTATGGCTACACCTTC